The sequence of this TCR beta chain was determined in a study of neoadjuvant anti-PD-1 for oral cavity cancer. Patients were newly diagnosed with stage II-IVA oral cavity squamous cell carcinoma without prior systemic or radiation treatment. The junction had 8 bases not matched to a gene; V was cut back by 2 bases and J by 4 bases. CDR1 is GTSNPN and CDR2 is SVGIG in the germline V gene (reference sequence). The CDR3 totals 15 residues. Repertoires were generated with immunoSEQ multiplex PCR, while TCRdb's copy carries only in-frame clones and drops some. Among roughly 15,000 clones listed, 60% to 70% were seen once. This clone was counted only a few times.

This clonotype originated in a person between 40 and 79 years old with oral cavity squamous cell carcinoma. This specimen was PBMCs, taken before nivolumab (anti-PD-1) treatment. J is TRBJ1-5 and V is TRBV30; TRBD1 matches at 7 bases. The CDR3 sequence: CAWSPRGGANQPQHF. In DNA form, the CDR3 reads TGTGCCTGGAGTCCCAGGGGGGGTGCGAATCAGCCCCAGCATTTT.